This T cell receptor (beta chain) was documented in a study of T cell responses to AZD1222 COVID-19 vaccine. Notes on the study in general: Close to half of all spike-specific TCRs reportedly target regions of the variants that are unmutated.

The method was immunoSEQ multiplex PCR; TCRdb's version includes in-frame clones alone and lacks a portion of them. This sample has fewer than 70,000 clones, with approximately 90% found just once. From germline, CDR1 is SNHLY and CDR2 FYNNEI. The CDR3 covers 13 residues. V dropped 6 bases and J dropped 10; count of bases not matched to a gene: 7. Notes on this clone: Its antigen is unknown.

The clonotype comes from an adult in good health. V gene TRBV2 combines with J gene TRBJ1-1; the match to TRBD1 covers 11 bases. This sample comprised peripheral blood, obtained on day 0 of AZD1222 vaccination. The CDR3 loop reads CASSLTGTGGAFF. The CDR3 DNA reads TGTGCCAGCAGCCTAACCGGGACAGGGGGAGCTTTCTTT.